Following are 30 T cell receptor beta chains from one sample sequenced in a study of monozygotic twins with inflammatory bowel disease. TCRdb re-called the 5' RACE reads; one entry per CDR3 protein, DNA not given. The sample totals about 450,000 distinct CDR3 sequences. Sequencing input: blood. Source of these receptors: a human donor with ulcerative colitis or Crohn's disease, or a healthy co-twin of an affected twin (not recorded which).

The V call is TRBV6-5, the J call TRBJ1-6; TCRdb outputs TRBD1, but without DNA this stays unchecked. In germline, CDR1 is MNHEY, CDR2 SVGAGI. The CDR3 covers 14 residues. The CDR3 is CASSSGQGRSPLHF.

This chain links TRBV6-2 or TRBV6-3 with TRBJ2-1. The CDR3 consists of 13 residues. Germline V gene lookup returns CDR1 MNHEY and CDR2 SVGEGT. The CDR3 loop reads CASSSQRGVIKFF.

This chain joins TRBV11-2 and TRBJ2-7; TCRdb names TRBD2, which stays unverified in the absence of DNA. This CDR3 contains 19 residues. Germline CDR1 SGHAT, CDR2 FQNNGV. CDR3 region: CASSLQRLAGGPVLHEQYF.

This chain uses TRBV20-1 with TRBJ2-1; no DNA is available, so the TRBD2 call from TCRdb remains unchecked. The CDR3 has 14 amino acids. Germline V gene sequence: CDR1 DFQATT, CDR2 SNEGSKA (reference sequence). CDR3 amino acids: CSASQRGAVDEQFF.

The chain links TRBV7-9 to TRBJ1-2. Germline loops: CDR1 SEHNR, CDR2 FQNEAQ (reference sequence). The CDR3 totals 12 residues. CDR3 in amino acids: CASSLVPSGYTF.

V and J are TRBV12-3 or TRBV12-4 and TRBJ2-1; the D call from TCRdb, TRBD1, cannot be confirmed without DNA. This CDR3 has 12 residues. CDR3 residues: CASRDQGNEQFF.

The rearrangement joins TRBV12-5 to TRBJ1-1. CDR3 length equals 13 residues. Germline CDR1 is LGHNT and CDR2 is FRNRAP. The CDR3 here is CASGLKGNTEAFF.

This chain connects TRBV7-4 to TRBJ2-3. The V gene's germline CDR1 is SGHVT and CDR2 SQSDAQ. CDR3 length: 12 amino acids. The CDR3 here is CASSATSDTQYF.

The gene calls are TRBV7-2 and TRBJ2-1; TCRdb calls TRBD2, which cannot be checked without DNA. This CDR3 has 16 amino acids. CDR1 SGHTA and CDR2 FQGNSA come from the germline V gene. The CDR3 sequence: CASSLSSSGGYNEQFF.

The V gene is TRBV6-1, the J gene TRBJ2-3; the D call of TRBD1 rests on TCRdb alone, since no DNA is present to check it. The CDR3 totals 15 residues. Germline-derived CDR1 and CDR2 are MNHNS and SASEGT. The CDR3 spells CASRGGAANTDTQYF.

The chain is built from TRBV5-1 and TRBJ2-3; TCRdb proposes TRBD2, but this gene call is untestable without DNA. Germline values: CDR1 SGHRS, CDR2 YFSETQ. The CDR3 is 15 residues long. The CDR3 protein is CASSSPTSGVYTQYF.

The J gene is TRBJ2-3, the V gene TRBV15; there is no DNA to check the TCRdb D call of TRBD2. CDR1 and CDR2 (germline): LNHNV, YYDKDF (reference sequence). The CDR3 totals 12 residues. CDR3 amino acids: CATSPSEDTQYF.

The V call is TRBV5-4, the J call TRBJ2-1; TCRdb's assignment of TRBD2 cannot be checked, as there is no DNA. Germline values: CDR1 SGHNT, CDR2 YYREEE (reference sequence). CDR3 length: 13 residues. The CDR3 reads CASSQATSDRPFF.

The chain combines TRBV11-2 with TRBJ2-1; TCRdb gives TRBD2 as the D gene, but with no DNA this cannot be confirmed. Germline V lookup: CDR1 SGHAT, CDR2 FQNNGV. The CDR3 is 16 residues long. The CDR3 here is CASSSLSGRGLSEQFF. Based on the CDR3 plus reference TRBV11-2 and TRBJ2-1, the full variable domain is EAGVAQSPRYKIIEKRQSVAFWCNPISGHATLYWYQQILGQGPKLLIQFQNNGVVDDSQLPKDRFSAERLKGVDSTLKIQPAKLEDSAVYLCASSSLSGRGLSEQFFGPGTRLTVL.

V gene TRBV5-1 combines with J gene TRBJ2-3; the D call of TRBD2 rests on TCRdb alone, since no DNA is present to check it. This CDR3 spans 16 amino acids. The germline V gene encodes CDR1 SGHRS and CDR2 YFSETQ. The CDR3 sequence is CASSLASGGFTDTQYF. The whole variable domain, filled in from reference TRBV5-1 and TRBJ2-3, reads KAGVTQTPRYLIKTRGQQVTLSCSPISGHRSVSWYQQTPGQGLQFLFEYFSETQRNKGNFPGRFSGRQFSNSRSEMNVSTLELGDSALYLCASSLASGGFTDTQYFGPGTRLTVL.

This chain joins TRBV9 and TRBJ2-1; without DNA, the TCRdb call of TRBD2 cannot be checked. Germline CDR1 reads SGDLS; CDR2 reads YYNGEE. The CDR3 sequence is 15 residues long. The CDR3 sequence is CASSAGGQSYNEQFF. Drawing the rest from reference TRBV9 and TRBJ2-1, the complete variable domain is DSGVTQTPKHLITATGQRVTLRCSPRSGDLSVYWYQQSLDQGLQFLIQYYNGEERAKGNILERFSAQQFPDLHSELNLSSLELGDSALYFCASSAGGQSYNEQFFGPGTRLTVL.

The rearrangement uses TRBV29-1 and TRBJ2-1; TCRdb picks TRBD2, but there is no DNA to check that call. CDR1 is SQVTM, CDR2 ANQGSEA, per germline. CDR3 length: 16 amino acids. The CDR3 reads CSVEKTSGHSYNEQFF.

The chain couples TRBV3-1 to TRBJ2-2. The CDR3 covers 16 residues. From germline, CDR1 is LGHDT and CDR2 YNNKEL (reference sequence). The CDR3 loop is CASSLNLNPNTGELFF.

CDR3: CASGVGSRANTGELFF. V gene TRBV19 combines with J gene TRBJ2-2. The V gene's germline CDR1 is LNHDA and CDR2 SQIVND (reference sequence). This CDR3 is 16 amino acids long. Filled out from reference TRBV19 and TRBJ2-2, the complete variable domain reads DGGITQSPKYLFRKEGQNVTLSCEQNLNHDAMYWYRQDPGQGLRLIYYSQIVNDFQKGDIAEGYSVSREKKESFPLTVTSAQKNPTAFYLCASGVGSRANTGELFFGEGSRLTVL.

CDR3 sequence reads: CASRSFPYTEAFF. The chain is built from TRBV7-9 and TRBJ1-1. This CDR3 is 13 amino acids long. The germline CDR1 and CDR2 sequences are SEHNR and FQNEAQ (reference sequence).

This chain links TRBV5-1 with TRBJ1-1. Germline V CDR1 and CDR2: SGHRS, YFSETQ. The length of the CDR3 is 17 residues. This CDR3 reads CASSLGGSLTQNTEAFF. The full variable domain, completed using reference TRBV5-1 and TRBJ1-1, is KAGVTQTPRYLIKTRGQQVTLSCSPISGHRSVSWYQQTPGQGLQFLFEYFSETQRNKGNFPGRFSGRQFSNSRSEMNVSTLELGDSALYLCASSLGGSLTQNTEAFFGQGTRLTVV.

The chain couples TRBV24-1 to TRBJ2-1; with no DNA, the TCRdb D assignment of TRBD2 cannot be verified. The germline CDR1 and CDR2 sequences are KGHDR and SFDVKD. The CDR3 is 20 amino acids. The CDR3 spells CATSDFGSHGTSGRRDEQFF.

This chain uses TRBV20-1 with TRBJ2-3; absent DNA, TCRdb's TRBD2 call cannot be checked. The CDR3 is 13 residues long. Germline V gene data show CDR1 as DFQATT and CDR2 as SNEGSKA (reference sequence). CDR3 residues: CSASGRNTDTQYF.

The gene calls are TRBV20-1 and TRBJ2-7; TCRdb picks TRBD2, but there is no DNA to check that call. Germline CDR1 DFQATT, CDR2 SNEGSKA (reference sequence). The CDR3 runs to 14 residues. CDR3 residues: CSARATSGTYEQYF.

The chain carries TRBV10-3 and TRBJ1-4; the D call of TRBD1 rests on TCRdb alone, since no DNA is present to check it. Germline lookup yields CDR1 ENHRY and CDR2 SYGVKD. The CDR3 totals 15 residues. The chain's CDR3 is CAISDTGLGNEKLFF.

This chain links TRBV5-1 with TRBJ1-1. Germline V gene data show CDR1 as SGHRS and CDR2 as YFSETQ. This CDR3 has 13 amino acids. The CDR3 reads CASRASGTTEAFF.

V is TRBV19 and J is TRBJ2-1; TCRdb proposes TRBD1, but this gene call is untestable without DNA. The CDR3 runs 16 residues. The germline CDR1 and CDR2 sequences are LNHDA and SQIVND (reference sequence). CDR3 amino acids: CASKEAGGRGYNEQFF.

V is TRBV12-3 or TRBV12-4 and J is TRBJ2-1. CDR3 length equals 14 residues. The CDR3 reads CASTPGLQYNEQFF.

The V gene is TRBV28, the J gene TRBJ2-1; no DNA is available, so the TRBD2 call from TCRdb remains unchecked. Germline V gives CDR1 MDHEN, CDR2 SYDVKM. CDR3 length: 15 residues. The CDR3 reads CASSPGSGRGNEQFF.

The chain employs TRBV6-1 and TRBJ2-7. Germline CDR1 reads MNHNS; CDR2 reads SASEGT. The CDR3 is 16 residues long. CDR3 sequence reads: CASRGLRHGSSYEQYF.